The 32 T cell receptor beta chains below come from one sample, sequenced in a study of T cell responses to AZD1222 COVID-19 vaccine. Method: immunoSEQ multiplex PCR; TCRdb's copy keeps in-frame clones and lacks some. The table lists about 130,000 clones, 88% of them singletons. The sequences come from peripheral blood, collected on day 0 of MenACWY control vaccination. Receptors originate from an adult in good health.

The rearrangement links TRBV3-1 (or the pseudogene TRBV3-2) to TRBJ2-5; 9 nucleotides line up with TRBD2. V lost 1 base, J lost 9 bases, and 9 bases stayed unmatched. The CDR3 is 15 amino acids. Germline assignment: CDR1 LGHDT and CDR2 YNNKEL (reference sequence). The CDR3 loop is CASSQVLAGVFPQYF. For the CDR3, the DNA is TGTGCCAGCAGCCAAGTATTAGCGGGAGTATTTCCCCAGTACTTC.

CDR3 sequence reads: CASSFSGQPQHF. The CDR3 coding sequence is TGTGCCAGCAGCTTTTCTGGTCAGCCCCAGCATTTT. J is TRBJ1-5 and V is TRBV11-2, with D hard to call. Per germline, CDR1 SGHAT and CDR2 FQNNGV. V was clipped by 3 bases and J by 6 bases, with 6 bases between them. This CDR3 has 12 amino acids. Filled out from reference TRBV11-2 and TRBJ1-5, the complete variable domain reads EAGVAQSPRYKIIEKRQSVAFWCNPISGHATLYWYQQILGQGPKLLIQFQNNGVVDDSQLPKDRFSAERLKGVDSTLKIQPAKLEDSAVYLCASSFSGQPQHFGDGTRLSIL.

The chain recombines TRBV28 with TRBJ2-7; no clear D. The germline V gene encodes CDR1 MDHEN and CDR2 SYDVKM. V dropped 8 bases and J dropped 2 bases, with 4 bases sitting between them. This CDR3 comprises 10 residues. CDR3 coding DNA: TGTGCCAGCTCAACCTACGAGCAGTACTTC. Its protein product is CASSTYEQYF.

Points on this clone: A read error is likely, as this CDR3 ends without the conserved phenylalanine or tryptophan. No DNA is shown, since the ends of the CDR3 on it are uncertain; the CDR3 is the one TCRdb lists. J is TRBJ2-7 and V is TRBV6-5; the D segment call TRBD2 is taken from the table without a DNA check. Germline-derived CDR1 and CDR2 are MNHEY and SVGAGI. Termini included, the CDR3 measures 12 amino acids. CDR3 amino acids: CASSPGTSGRAL.

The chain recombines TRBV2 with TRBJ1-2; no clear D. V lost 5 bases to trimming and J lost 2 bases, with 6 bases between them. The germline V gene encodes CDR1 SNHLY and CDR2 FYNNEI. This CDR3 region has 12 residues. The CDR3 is CASSHRNYGYTF. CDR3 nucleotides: TGTGCCAGCAGTCACAGAAACTATGGCTACACCTTC.

The CDR3 spells CASSQDPPWGGTSYEQYF. The DNA for the CDR3 is TGTGCCAGCAGCCAAGATCCTCCTTGGGGAGGAACATCCTACGAGCAGTACTTC. The chain links TRBV3-1 (or the pseudogene TRBV3-2) to TRBJ2-7, with a weak D call TRBD2 (6 bases). V dropped 0 bases and J dropped 1 base, with 19 bases sitting between them. Per the germline V gene, CDR1 is LGHDT and CDR2 is YNNKEL (reference sequence). CDR3 size: 18 residues.

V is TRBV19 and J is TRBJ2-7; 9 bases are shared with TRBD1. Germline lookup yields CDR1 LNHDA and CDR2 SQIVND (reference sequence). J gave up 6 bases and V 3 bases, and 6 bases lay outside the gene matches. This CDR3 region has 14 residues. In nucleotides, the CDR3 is TGTGCCAGTAGTATGGGACAGGGAGGCAGCGAGCAGTACTTC. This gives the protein CASSMGQGGSEQYF.

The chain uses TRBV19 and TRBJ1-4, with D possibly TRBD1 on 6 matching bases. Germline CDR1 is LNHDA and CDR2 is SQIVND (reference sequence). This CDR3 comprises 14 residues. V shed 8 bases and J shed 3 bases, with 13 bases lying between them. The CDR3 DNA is TGTGCCAGTGCGACCCGGGGGCCTAATGAAAAACTGTTTTTT. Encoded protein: CASATRGPNEKLFF.

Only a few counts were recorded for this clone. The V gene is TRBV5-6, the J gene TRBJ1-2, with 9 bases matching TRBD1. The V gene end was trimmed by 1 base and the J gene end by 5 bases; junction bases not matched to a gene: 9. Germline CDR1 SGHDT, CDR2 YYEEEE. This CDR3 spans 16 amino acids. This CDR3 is CASSLRGQGLSYGYTF. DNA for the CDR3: TGTGCCAGCAGCTTGAGGGGACAGGGCTTGTCATATGGCTACACCTTC.

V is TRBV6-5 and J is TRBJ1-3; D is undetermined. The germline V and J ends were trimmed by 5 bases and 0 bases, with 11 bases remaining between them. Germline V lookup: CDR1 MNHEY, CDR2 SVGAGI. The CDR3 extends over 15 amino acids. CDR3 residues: CASSLLGSSGNTIYF. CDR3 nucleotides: TGTGCCAGCAGTCTTTTGGGGAGCTCTGGAAACACCATATATTTT.

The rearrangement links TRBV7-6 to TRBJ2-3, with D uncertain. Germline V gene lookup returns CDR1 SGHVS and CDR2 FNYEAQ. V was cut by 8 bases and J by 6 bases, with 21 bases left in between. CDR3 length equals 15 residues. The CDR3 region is CASAKGPFGVDTQYF. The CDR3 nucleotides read TGTGCCAGCGCCAAAGGGCCTTTTGGGGTGGATACGCAGTATTTT.

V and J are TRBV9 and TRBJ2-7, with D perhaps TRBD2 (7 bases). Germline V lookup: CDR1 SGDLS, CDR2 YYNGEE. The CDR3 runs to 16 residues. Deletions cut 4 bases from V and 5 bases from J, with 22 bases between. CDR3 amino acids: CASSLTGAGELDEQYF. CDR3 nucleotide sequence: TGTGCCAGCAGCCTTACGGGGGCGGGAGAACTAGACGAGCAGTACTTC. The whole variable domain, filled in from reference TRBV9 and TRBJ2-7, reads DSGVTQTPKHLITATGQRVTLRCSPRSGDLSVYWYQQSLDQGLQFLIQYYNGEERAKGNILERFSAQQFPDLHSELNLSSLELGDSALYFCASSLTGAGELDEQYFGPGTRLTVT.

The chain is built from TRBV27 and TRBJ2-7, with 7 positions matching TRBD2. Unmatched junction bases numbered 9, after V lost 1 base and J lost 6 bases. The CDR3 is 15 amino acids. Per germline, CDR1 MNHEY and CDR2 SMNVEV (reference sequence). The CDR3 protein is CASSLFGGSNGEQYF. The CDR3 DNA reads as TGTGCCAGCAGTTTATTTGGCGGGAGCAACGGCGAGCAGTACTTC.

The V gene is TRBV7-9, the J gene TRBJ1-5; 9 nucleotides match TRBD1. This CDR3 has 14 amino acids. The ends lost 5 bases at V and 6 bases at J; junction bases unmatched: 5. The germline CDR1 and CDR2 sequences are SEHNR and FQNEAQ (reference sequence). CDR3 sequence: CASSPDRGTQPQHF. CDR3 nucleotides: TGTGCCAGCAGCCCGGACAGGGGTACTCAGCCCCAGCATTTT.

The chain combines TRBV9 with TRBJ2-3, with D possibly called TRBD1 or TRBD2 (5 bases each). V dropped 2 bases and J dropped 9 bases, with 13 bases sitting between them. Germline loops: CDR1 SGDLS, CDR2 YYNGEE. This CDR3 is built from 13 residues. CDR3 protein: CASSVGPDKTQYF. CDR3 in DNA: TGTGCCAGCAGCGTGGGACCAGATAAAACGCAGTATTTT.

CDR3 nucleotide sequence: TGTGCCAGCAGTTTACGAGGCTACACCTTC. It yields the protein CASSLRGYTF. V and J are TRBV27 and TRBJ1-2; D is uncertain. Trimming removed 2 bases at V and 8 bases at J, with 3 bases between. Germline V gene sequence: CDR1 MNHEY, CDR2 SMNVEV (reference sequence). CDR3 length: 10 residues.

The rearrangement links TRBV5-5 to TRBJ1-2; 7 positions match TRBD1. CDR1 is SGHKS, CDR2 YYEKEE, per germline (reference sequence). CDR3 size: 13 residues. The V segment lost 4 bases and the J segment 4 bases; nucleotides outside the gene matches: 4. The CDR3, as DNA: TGTGCCAGCAGCAGAGGGACAGCCTATGGCTACACCTTC. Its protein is CASSRGTAYGYTF.

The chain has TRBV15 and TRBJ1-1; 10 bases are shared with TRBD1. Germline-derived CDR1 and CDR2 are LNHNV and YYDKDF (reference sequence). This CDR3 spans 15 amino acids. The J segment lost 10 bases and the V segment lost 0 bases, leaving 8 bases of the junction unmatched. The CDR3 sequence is CATSRDGDRGFRAFF. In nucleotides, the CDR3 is TGTGCCACCAGCAGAGATGGGGACAGGGGATTTAGAGCTTTCTTT.

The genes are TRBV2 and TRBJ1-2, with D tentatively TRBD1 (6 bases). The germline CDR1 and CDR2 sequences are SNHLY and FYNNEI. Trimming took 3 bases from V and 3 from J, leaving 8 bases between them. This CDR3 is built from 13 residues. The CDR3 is CASSEEGDYGYTF. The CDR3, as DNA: TGTGCCAGCAGTGAGGAGGGGGACTATGGCTACACCTTC.

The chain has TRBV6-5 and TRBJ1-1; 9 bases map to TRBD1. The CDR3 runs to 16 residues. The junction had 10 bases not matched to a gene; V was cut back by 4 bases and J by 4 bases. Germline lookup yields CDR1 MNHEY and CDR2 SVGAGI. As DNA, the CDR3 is TGTGCCAGCAGTTCCAACGGACAGGGGCTGGCCACTGAAGCTTTCTTT. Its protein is CASSSNGQGLATEAFF.

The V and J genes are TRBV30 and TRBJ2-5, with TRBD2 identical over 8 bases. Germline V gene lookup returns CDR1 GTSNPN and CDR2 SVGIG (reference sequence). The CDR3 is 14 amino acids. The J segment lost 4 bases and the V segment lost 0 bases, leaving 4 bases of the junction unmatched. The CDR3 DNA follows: TGTGCCTGGAGTGTCAGAGCGGGAGCAGAGACCCAGTACTTC. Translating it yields CAWSVRAGAETQYF.

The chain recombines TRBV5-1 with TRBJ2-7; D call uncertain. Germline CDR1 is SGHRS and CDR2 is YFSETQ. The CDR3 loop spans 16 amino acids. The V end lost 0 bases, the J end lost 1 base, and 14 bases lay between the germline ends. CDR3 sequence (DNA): TGCGCCAGCAGCTTGGAGGTGGGCCCTTCTTCCTACGAGCAGTACTTC. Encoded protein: CASSLEVGPSSYEQYF.

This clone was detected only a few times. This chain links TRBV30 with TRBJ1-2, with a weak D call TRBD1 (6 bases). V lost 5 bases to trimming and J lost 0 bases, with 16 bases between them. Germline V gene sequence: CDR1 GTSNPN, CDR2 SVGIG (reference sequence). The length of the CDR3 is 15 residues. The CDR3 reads CAWVPVGAPNYGYTF. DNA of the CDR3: TGTGCCTGGGTTCCAGTGGGGGCTCCTAACTATGGCTACACCTTC.

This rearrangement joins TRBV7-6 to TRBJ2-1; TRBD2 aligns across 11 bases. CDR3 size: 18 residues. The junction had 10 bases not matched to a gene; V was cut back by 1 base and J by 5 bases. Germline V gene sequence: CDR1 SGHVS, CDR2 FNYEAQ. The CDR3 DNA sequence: TGTGCCAGCAGCTTAGTAGCGGGAGGGCTCGTAGGTGACAATGAGCAGTTCTTC. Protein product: CASSLVAGGLVGDNEQFF.

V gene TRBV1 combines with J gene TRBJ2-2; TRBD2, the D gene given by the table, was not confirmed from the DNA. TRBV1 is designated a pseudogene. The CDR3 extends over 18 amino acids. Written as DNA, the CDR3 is TGCACCAGCAGCCACCTAGCTAGCGGGACACCGAACACCGGGGAGCTGTTTTTT. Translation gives CTSSHLASGTPNTGELFF.

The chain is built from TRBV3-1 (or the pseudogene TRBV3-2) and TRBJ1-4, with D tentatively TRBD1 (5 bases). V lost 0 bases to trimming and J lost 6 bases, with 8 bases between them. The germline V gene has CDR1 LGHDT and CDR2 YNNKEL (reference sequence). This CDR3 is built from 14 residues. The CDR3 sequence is CASSQDLGDEKLFF. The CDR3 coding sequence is TGTGCCAGCAGCCAAGATCTGGGGGATGAAAAACTGTTTTTT.

CDR3: CASSPGTGGADTQYF. The DNA for the CDR3 is TGCGCCAGCTCCCCCGGGACAGGGGGCGCAGATACGCAGTATTTT. The genes are TRBV10-2 and TRBJ2-3, with 12 bases lining up with TRBD1. Per the germline V gene, CDR1 is WSHSY and CDR2 is SAAADI. V dropped 8 bases and J dropped 4; count of bases not matched to a gene: 7. The CDR3 is made up of 15 amino acids.

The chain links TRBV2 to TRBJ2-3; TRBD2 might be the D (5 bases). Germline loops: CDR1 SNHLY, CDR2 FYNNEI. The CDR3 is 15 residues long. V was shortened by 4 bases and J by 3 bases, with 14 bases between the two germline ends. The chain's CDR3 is CASSATGRGTDTQYF. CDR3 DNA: TGTGCCAGCAGTGCGACCGGGCGAGGGACAGATACGCAGTATTTT.

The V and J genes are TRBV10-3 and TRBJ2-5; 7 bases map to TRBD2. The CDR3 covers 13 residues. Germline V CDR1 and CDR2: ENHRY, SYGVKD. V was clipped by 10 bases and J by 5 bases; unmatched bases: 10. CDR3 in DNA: TGTGCCACTGGCCCGGGGGGTAGGGAGACCCAGTACTTC. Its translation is CATGPGGRETQYF.

CDR3 loop: CASSLYLADSYNEQFF. The DNA for the CDR3 is TGCGCCAGCAGCTTGTATCTAGCGGACTCCTACAATGAGCAGTTCTTC. The chain joins TRBV5-1 to TRBJ2-1, with 7 bases fitting TRBD2. This CDR3 is 16 amino acids long. J was trimmed by 0 bases and V by 1 base; bases with no gene match: 4. The germline CDR1 and CDR2 sequences are SGHRS and YFSETQ.

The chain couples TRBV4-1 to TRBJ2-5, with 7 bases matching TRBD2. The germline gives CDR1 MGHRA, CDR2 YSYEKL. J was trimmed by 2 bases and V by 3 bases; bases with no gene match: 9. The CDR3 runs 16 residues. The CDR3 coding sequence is TGCGCCAGCAGCCAGGCCCAACTAGCGTCTCAAGAGACCCAGTACTTC. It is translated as CASSQAQLASQETQYF.

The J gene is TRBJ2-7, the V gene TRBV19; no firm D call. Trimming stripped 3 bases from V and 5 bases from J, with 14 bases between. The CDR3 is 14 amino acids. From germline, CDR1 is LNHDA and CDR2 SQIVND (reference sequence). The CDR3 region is CASSISPRVDEQYF. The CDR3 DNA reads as TGTGCCAGTAGTATTAGTCCTCGGGTCGACGAGCAGTACTTC.